These T cell receptor beta chains were read from a single sample in a study of T cell repertoires in cytomegalovirus infection. MiXCR was run by TCRdb on the reads, yielding one entry per CDR3 protein. The sample contains roughly 920,000 distinct CDR3 sequences, about a third of which appear only once. Their antigens are not known. This specimen consisted of cultured CD8+ T cells from PBMCs, obtained from culture after CMV antigen stimulation. These receptors all stem from a human donor in good health (CMV status not recorded). Some clones in this sample may be carry-over from other donors' samples. Each CDR3 is given with its conserved first and last residue. D genes are given only for firm matches. A row's size may be missing; if present it is once, few, many or a size class.

v_gene: TRBV13; j_gene: TRBJ1-1; abundance: -; d_gene: TRBD1; CDR3aa: CASSPGRGRYTEAFF; CDR3nt: TGTGCCAGCAGCCCGGGGAGGGGGCGGTACACTGAAGCTTTCTTT
v_gene: TRBV2; j_gene: TRBJ2-2; abundance: once; d_gene: TRBD2; CDR3aa: CAGLLAENTGELFF; CDR3nt: TGTGCCGGATTACTAGCGGAAAACACCGGGGAGCTGTTTTTT
v_gene: TRBV5-1; j_gene: TRBJ2-5; abundance: -; d_gene: -; CDR3aa: CASSLEGTDWETQYF; CDR3nt: TGCGCCAGCAGCTTGGAGGGGACCGACTGGGAGACCCAGTACTTC
v_gene: TRBV5-6; j_gene: TRBJ1-6; abundance: few; d_gene: -; CDR3aa: CASSFKSSYNSPLHF; CDR3nt: TGTGCCAGCAGCTTTAAAAGCTCCTATAATTCACCCCTCCACTTT
v_gene: TRBV27; j_gene: TRBJ2-7; abundance: many; d_gene: -; CDR3aa: CASSLAPSTSAYEQYF; CDR3nt: TGTGCCAGCAGTTTAGCCCCCTCGACCAGCGCCTACGAGCAGTACTTC
v_gene: TRBV7-9; j_gene: TRBJ2-1; abundance: many; d_gene: -; CDR3aa: CASSLGLKQFF; CDR3nt: TGTGCCAGCAGCTTAGGGCTAAAGCAGTTCTTC
v_gene: TRBV3-1; j_gene: TRBJ1-1; abundance: -; d_gene: -; CDR3aa: CASSQEFWGPEAFF; CDR3nt: TGTGCCAGCAGCCAAGAATTTTGGGGGCCTGAAGCTTTCTTT
v_gene: TRBV5-5; j_gene: TRBJ1-2; abundance: -; d_gene: -; CDR3aa: CASSLDIKGYGYTF; CDR3nt: TGTGCCAGCAGCTTGGACATAAAGGGCTATGGCTACACCTTC
v_gene: TRBV19; j_gene: TRBJ1-6; abundance: -; d_gene: -; CDR3aa: CASSIPAENSPLHF; CDR3nt: TGTGCCAGTAGTATTCCGGCCGAGAATTCACCCCTCCACTTT
v_gene: TRBV6-2/TRBV6-3; j_gene: TRBJ2-6; abundance: -; d_gene: TRBD2; CDR3aa: CASRFPGLAGGQTSGANVLTF; CDR3nt: TGTGCCAGCAGATTCCCGGGACTAGCGGGGGGGCAAACCTCTGGGGCCAACGTCCTGACTTTC
v_gene: TRBV27; j_gene: TRBJ2-1; abundance: -; d_gene: -; CDR3aa: CASGRGRDEQFF; CDR3nt: TGTGCCAGCGGGAGAGGCCGCGATGAGCAGTTCTTC
v_gene: TRBV28; j_gene: TRBJ1-4; abundance: few; d_gene: -; CDR3aa: CASSPGIGGWEKLFF; CDR3nt: TGTGCCAGCAGTCCAGGGATTGGGGGGTGGGAAAAACTGTTTTTT
v_gene: TRBV7-2; j_gene: TRBJ1-4; abundance: few; d_gene: -; CDR3aa: CASSLDGQGRGLFF; CDR3nt: TGTGCCAGCAGCTTAGACGGGCAGGGAAGGGGACTGTTTTTT
v_gene: TRBV18; j_gene: TRBJ2-7; abundance: -; d_gene: -; CDR3aa: CASSLSSPYEQYF; CDR3nt: TGTGCCAGCTCACTCTCGTCCCCCTACGAGCAGTACTTC
v_gene: TRBV12-3/TRBV12-4; j_gene: TRBJ1-2; abundance: -; d_gene: -; CDR3aa: CASSGAADYGYIF; CDR3nt: TGTGCCAGCAGTGGGGCGGCCGACTATGGCTACATCTTC
v_gene: TRBV19; j_gene: TRBJ1-2; abundance: -; d_gene: -; CDR3aa: CASSIGSFGRGSQANYGYTF; CDR3nt: TGTGCCAGTAGTATAGGGTCCTTCGGAAGGGGGTCTCAAGCTAACTATGGCTACACCTTC
v_gene: TRBV7-8; j_gene: TRBJ1-4; abundance: few; d_gene: -; CDR3aa: CASSLAGEPSTNEKLFF; CDR3nt: TGTGCCAGCAGCTTAGCAGGGGAACCCTCAACTAATGAAAAACTGTTTTTT
v_gene: TRBV19; j_gene: TRBJ2-1; abundance: few; d_gene: -; CDR3aa: CASSKGWVGTSYNEQFF; CDR3nt: TGTGCCAGTAGTAAGGGGTGGGTCGGGACCTCCTACAATGAGCAGTTCTTC
v_gene: TRBV4-2; j_gene: TRBJ2-2; abundance: -; d_gene: TRBD2; CDR3aa: CASSQDWNGGAPGELFF; CDR3nt: TGTGCCAGCAGCCAAGATTGGAACGGGGGGGCCCCCGGGGAGCTGTTTTTT
v_gene: TRBV6-1; j_gene: TRBJ1-1; abundance: many; d_gene: -; CDR3aa: CASRDLWTAENEAFF; CDR3nt: TGTGCCAGCAGAGACCTGTGGACAGCCGAAAATGAAGCTTTCTTT
v_gene: TRBV7-2; j_gene: TRBJ2-5; abundance: many; d_gene: TRBD2; CDR3aa: CASSLRQSGGDGTQYF; CDR3nt: TGTGCCAGCAGCTTAAGACAAAGCGGGGGGGACGGGACCCAGTACTTC
v_gene: TRBV7-2; j_gene: TRBJ2-5; abundance: many; d_gene: TRBD1; CDR3aa: CASSSPGQLQETQYF; CDR3nt: TGTGCCAGCAGCTCACCGGGACAGCTACAAGAGACCCAGTACTTC
v_gene: TRBV28; j_gene: TRBJ2-1; abundance: few; d_gene: -; CDR3aa: CASPREQFF; CDR3nt: TGTGCCAGCCCGAGAGAGCAGTTCTTC
v_gene: TRBV12-3/TRBV12-4; j_gene: TRBJ1-3; abundance: many; d_gene: TRBD1; CDR3aa: CASNTGGLGNTIYF; CDR3nt: TGTGCCAGCAATACAGGGGGGCTCGGAAACACCATATATTTT
v_gene: TRBV6-6; j_gene: TRBJ1-5; abundance: -; d_gene: -; CDR3aa: CASSEGGHSNQPQHF; CDR3nt: TGTGCCAGCAGTGAGGGGGGGCATAGCAATCAGCCCCAGCATTTT
v_gene: TRBV11-2; j_gene: TRBJ1-1; abundance: -; d_gene: -; CDR3aa: CASSFWGRVEEAFF; CDR3nt: TGTGCCAGCAGCTTTTGGGGGCGCGTCGAGGAAGCTTTCTTT
v_gene: TRBV19; j_gene: TRBJ2-1; abundance: few; d_gene: TRBD1; CDR3aa: CASQHEDRDYNEQFF; CDR3nt: TGTGCCAGCCAGCATGAGGACAGGGACTACAATGAGCAGTTCTTC
v_gene: TRBV27; j_gene: TRBJ1-1; abundance: -; d_gene: TRBD1; CDR3aa: CASKEEAGGVNTEAFF; CDR3nt: TGTGCCAGCAAGGAAGAAGCAGGGGGCGTGAACACTGAAGCTTTCTTT
v_gene: TRBV28; j_gene: TRBJ2-4; abundance: few; d_gene: TRBD1; CDR3aa: CASSGTGGAGTKNIQYF; CDR3nt: TGTGCCAGCAGTGGGACAGGGGGCGCCGGAACGAAAAACATTCAGTACTTC
v_gene: TRBV10-3; j_gene: TRBJ2-5; abundance: -; d_gene: TRBD1; CDR3aa: CAIRILDDRGGETQYF; CDR3nt: TGTGCCATCAGGATTTTGGATGACAGGGGCGGAGAGACCCAGTACTTC
v_gene: TRBV7-2; j_gene: TRBJ1-1; abundance: -; d_gene: -; CDR3aa: CASSLPNDTPMNTEAFF; CDR3nt: TGTGCCAGCAGCTTACCGAATGACACGCCCATGAACACTGAAGCTTTCTTT
v_gene: TRBV18; j_gene: TRBJ2-7; abundance: -; d_gene: TRBD1; CDR3aa: CASSPPEQGAGYEQYF; CDR3nt: TGTGCCAGCTCACCACCGGAGCAGGGGGCTGGGTACGAGCAGTACTTC
v_gene: TRBV19; j_gene: TRBJ1-2; abundance: once; d_gene: -; CDR3aa: CASSLGLGSHYGYTF; CDR3nt: TGTGCCAGTAGTCTCGGACTCGGGAGTCACTATGGCTACACCTTC
v_gene: TRBV24-1; j_gene: TRBJ2-3; abundance: few; d_gene: TRBD1; CDR3aa: CATSDGTVLSFTDTQYF; CDR3nt: TGTGCCACCAGTGATGGGACAGTCTTATCATTCACAGATACGCAGTATTTT
v_gene: TRBV20-1; j_gene: TRBJ2-1; abundance: few; d_gene: -; CDR3aa: CSAHSLNRGNEQFF; CDR3nt: TGCAGTGCTCATTCCCTAAACCGGGGCAATGAGCAGTTCTTC
v_gene: TRBV5-4; j_gene: TRBJ2-5; abundance: -; d_gene: -; CDR3aa: CASSSRTTGSAQYF; CDR3nt: TGTGCCAGCAGCTCGCGGACAACTGGATCGGCCCAGTACTTC
v_gene: TRBV2; j_gene: TRBJ1-2; abundance: -; d_gene: -; CDR3aa: CASSILAAGARKLNYGYTF; CDR3nt: TGTGCCAGCAGTATATTAGCGGCAGGGGCGCGGAAACTTAACTATGGCTACACCTTC
v_gene: TRBV7-8; j_gene: TRBJ2-2; abundance: few; d_gene: TRBD1; CDR3aa: CASSLGSGQGGSGELFF; CDR3nt: TGTGCCAGCAGCTTAGGGTCGGGACAGGGAGGTTCCGGGGAGCTGTTTTTT
v_gene: TRBV19; j_gene: TRBJ1-1; abundance: -; d_gene: -; CDR3aa: CASSIDLWGEWTEAFF; CDR3nt: TGTGCCAGTAGTATCGACCTCTGGGGAGAGTGGACTGAAGCTTTCTTT
v_gene: TRBV2; j_gene: TRBJ2-1; abundance: -; d_gene: TRBD2; CDR3aa: CASSDLLAGGSSYNEQFF; CDR3nt: TGTGCCAGCAGTGATTTACTAGCGGGGGGAAGCTCCTACAATGAGCAGTTCTTC
v_gene: TRBV12-3/TRBV12-4; j_gene: TRBJ1-1; abundance: many; d_gene: -; CDR3aa: CASSFALNTEAFF; CDR3nt: TGTGCCAGCAGCTTCGCCTTGAACACTGAAGCTTTCTTT